Below, 29 T cell receptor beta chains from the same sample are listed, as sequenced in a study of tumor-infiltrating lymphocytes in primary liver carcinoma. In addition to blood RNA drawn from unsorted whole blood, germline DNA was extracted. The researchers produced TCR beta cDNA from approximately 460 ng total RNA with a constant-region primer. Generation of the TCR beta libraries relied on three nested multiplex PCR rounds using slightly modified ARM-PCR. Running 9 to 11 cycles apiece, the first two PCR rounds relied on TRBV1-TRBV30 forward primers together with a C-beta reverse primer. TCRdb processed the multiplex PCR reads anew with MiXCR; each CDR3 protein has one entry. The table lists about 180,000 distinct CDR3 sequences, about 55% of them singletons. The sequencing input was peripheral blood. Receptors were obtained from a man aged 35 to 55 with primary liver carcinoma and hepatitis B virus infection.

In regard to this clonotype: Compared with germline, one end of the junction differs, possibly owing to a read error. This sequence joins TRBV11-2 and TRBJ2-1; tentatively, D is TRBD1 (5 bases). This CDR3 region has 15 residues. Germline loops: CDR1 SGHAT, CDR2 FQNNGV. Here the CDR3 DNA reads TGTGCCAGCAGCTTAGCCAGGGCAGTATACAATGAGCAGTTCTTT. Residues: CASSLARAVYNEQFF.

This clonotype was seen a single time. The chain carries TRBV19 and TRBJ2-3, with 8 bases aligning to TRBD1. Germline V gives CDR1 LNHDA, CDR2 SQIVND (reference sequence). The CDR3 is 15 amino acids. V shed 6 bases and J 0 bases; nucleotides not matched to a gene: 5. This CDR3 reads CASRRTGTSTDTQYF. The CDR3 DNA is TGTGCCAGTAGGAGGACAGGGACGAGCACAGATACGCAGTATTTT.

The chain joins TRBV7-9 to TRBJ1-5, with TRBD1 matching over 9 bases. The CDR3 totals 15 residues. With 7 bases clipped from V and 1 base from J, the junction kept 5 bases outside the gene matches. Germline values: CDR1 SEHNR, CDR2 FQNEAQ (reference sequence). The CDR3 here is CASKAGTGSNQPQHF. In DNA, the CDR3 is TGTGCCAGCAAAGCCGGGACAGGGAGCAATCAGCCCCAGCATTTT.

In DNA form, the CDR3 reads TGTGCCAGCAGTTACGGGGACAGGACCTACGAGCAGTACTTC. It translates to CASSYGDRTYEQYF. This chain joins TRBV6-5 and TRBJ2-7; 8 positions agree with TRBD1. The CDR3 length is 14 residues. Germline assignment: CDR1 MNHEY and CDR2 SVGAGI. V lost 2 bases and J lost 2; bases outside the gene matches: 2.

Notes on this clonotype: Its ends do not fully match the called genes, so a read error is possible. This sequence joins TRBV6-5 and TRBJ1-4, with D unclear. The length of the CDR3 is 13 residues. Germline values: CDR1 MNHEY, CDR2 SVGAGI. The CDR3 nucleotides read TGTACCAGCTCAAACACCCATAATGAAAAACTGTTTTTT. Translating gives CTSSNTHNEKLFF.

The chain links TRBV11-2 to TRBJ2-7; D is ambiguous. CDR3 size: 14 residues. Germline CDR1 and CDR2: SGHAT and FQNNGV. With 1 base removed from V and 2 bases from J, the gap between germline ends came to 9 bases. Written as DNA, the CDR3 is TGTGCCAGCAGCTTAGGGAGATCGGCCTACGAGCAGTACTTC. This translates into CASSLGRSAYEQYF.

A few counts support this clonotype. The chain uses TRBV12-3 or TRBV12-4 and TRBJ1-5, with 7 bases fitting TRBD1. Trimming cost V 5 bases and J 2 bases; bases outside gene matches: 3. The CDR3 has 14 residues. CDR3 coding DNA: TGTGCCAGCAGTCAAACAGGGGGCAATCAGCCCCAGCATTTT. It is translated as CASSQTGGNQPQHF.

As concerns this clonotype: The germline gene is not matched at one end of the junction; a read error may be the cause. The V and J genes are TRBV6-6 and TRBJ2-1; D possibly matches TRBD1 or TRBD2 (5 bases each). Germline assignment: CDR1 MNHNY and CDR2 SVGAGI (reference sequence). This CDR3 has 17 amino acids. The CDR3 loop is CASSYSSGRDHYSEQFF. The CDR3 DNA reads TGTGCCAGCAGTTACTCGAGTGGTCGGGACCACTACAGTGAGCAGTTCTTC.

With respect to this clonotype: This may stem from a read error, because a much larger clone lies one nucleotide away. This rearrangement joins TRBV11-2 to TRBJ2-7; a weak D match, TRBD2 (6 bases). This CDR3 is 15 amino acids long. The germline V gene has CDR1 SGHAT and CDR2 FQNNGV. The CDR3 sequence: CTSSPASSADYEQYF. The CDR3 coding sequence is TGTACCAGCAGCCCAGCCTCTAGCGCCGACTACGAGCAGTACTTC.

The rearrangement joins TRBV19 to TRBJ2-3, with D maybe TRBD1 (5 bases). V shed 5 bases and J shed 10 bases, with 13 bases lying between them. The V gene's germline CDR1 is LNHDA and CDR2 SQIVND (reference sequence). This CDR3 comprises 12 residues. In DNA form, the CDR3 reads TGTGCCAGTAGTGACGAAGGGGTGGCGCAGTATTTT. Translating it yields CASSDEGVAQYF.

This chain joins TRBV6-6 and TRBJ1-5; maybe TRBD1 (5 bases). Germline values: CDR1 MNHNY, CDR2 SVGAGI (reference sequence). V lost 9 bases and J 2 bases, leaving 14 bases between the germline ends. The CDR3 has 14 amino acids. The CDR3 region has the DNA TGTGCCAGGAGTGGGGACGGTGGCAATCAGCCCCAGCATTTT. Its translation is CARSGDGGNQPQHF.

The V and J genes are TRBV6-5 and TRBJ1-2; TRBD1 might be the D (5 bases). CDR3 length equals 14 residues. Germline CDR1 MNHEY, CDR2 SVGAGI. Trimming cost V 6 bases and J 4 bases, with 15 bases left between them. DNA for the CDR3: TGTGCCAGCAGCCCGGCGTGGGACTTCTATGGCTACACCTTC. The encoded protein is CASSPAWDFYGYTF.

This clonotype was detected only a few times. V gene TRBV6-6 combines with J gene TRBJ1-5; D might be TRBD1 (5 bases). Germline V CDR1 and CDR2: MNHNY, SVGAGI (reference sequence). CDR3 length: 14 residues. Trimming took off 7 bases at V and 6 bases at J, with 16 bases between the two ends. CDR3 bases: TGTGCCAGCACCGCAGCAGGGTACGGTCAGCCCCAGCATTTT. Its translation: CASTAAGYGQPQHF.

The chain is built from TRBV28 and TRBJ2-5; D uncertain. Looked up from germline, CDR1 is MDHEN and CDR2 is SYDVKM. V was pared by 6 bases and J by 4 bases, with 18 bases between. This CDR3 contains 15 residues. The CDR3 is CASSLSAWRGETQYF. The CDR3 DNA reads TGTGCCAGCAGCCTTTCGGCCTGGCGCGGAGAGACCCAGTACTTC.

This chain links TRBV7-9 with TRBJ2-5, with D hard to call. The V gene lost 5 bases and the J gene lost 5 bases, with 9 bases spanning the gap. The length of the CDR3 is 12 residues. Germline V gene lookup returns CDR1 SEHNR and CDR2 FQNEAQ (reference sequence). The CDR3 DNA is TGTGCCAGCAGCCAGGCGGAGGAGACCCAGTACTTC. Protein sequence: CASSQAEETQYF.

V and J are TRBV12-3 or TRBV12-4 and TRBJ2-2; 14 nucleotides line up with TRBD2. V trimming: 7 bases; J trimming: 3 bases; junction bases outside the gene matches: 10. The length of the CDR3 is 18 residues. Here the CDR3 reads CASKTGGLAGAHTGELFF. For the CDR3, the DNA is TGTGCCAGCAAAACAGGGGGACTAGCGGGAGCTCACACCGGGGAGCTGTTTTTT.

The gene calls are TRBV4-1 and TRBJ2-1, with 9 bases lining up with TRBD2. The CDR3 sequence is 17 residues long. Germline CDR1 reads MGHRA; CDR2 reads YSYEKL. V lost 4 bases and J lost 6; bases outside the gene matches: 13. The CDR3 region is CASSRLFAGGPSNEQFF. CDR3 DNA: TGCGCCAGCAGCCGGCTTTTCGCGGGAGGGCCCAGCAATGAGCAGTTCTTC.

This clonotype was picked up a small number of times. The chain uses TRBV10-2 and TRBJ2-1; D remains ambiguous. V lost 11 bases to trimming and J lost 0 bases, with 8 bases between them. Germline values: CDR1 WSHSY, CDR2 SAAADI. The CDR3 has 12 amino acids. CDR3 amino acids: CAWPDSYNEQFF. The CDR3 DNA reads as TGCGCCTGGCCGGACTCCTACAATGAGCAGTTCTTC.

Comments on this clonotype: This CDR3 is missing its conserved last phenylalanine or tryptophan, likely due to a read error. The J gene is TRBJ1-2, the V gene TRBV6-1, with 8 bases that match TRBD1. From germline, CDR1 is MNHNS and CDR2 SASEGT. This CDR3 contains 15 residues. V lost 2 bases to trimming and J lost 3 bases; unmatched junction nucleotides: 5. In DNA, the CDR3 is TGTGCCAGCAGTGAACCGGGACAGGAATACTATGGCTACACCCTC. Protein sequence: CASSEPGQEYYGYTL.

With regard to this clonotype: A junction boundary mismatches the germline segment, possibly from a read error. The chain has TRBV12-3 or TRBV12-4 and TRBJ2-5, with D unclear. The length of the CDR3 is 13 residues. CDR3 protein: CTSSPTRKETQYF. The CDR3 DNA reads TGTACCAGCAGTCCCACACGAAAGGAGACCCAGTACTTC.

This clonotype was counted a few times. The rearrangement joins TRBV4-2 to TRBJ2-2; D remains unclear. Germline values: CDR1 LGHNA, CDR2 YNFKEQ. The V and J ends lost 6 bases and 4 bases respectively, with 6 bases between them. This CDR3 comprises 12 residues. The CDR3 sequence: CASRISTGELFF. The CDR3 DNA sequence: TGTGCCAGCAGAATATCCACCGGGGAGCTGTTTTTT.

This chain connects TRBV29-1 to TRBJ2-5; 8 nucleotides agree with TRBD1. The CDR3 is 13 residues long. J was trimmed by 8 bases and V by 3 bases; bases with no gene match: 8. Germline-derived CDR1 and CDR2 are SQVTM and ANQGSEA. The CDR3 loop is CSVEFSGGGTQYF. The CDR3 DNA follows: TGCAGCGTTGAGTTCTCAGGGGGCGGAACCCAGTACTTC.

This clonotype was recorded only once. A clone one base away is much larger, so this may be a read error. The chain employs TRBV11-2 and TRBJ2-3; TRBD2 agrees at 12 bases. The germline CDR1 and CDR2 sequences are SGHAT and FQNNGV. The CDR3 consists of 18 residues. V was clipped by 5 bases and J by 0 bases; unmatched bases: 9. The CDR3 is CASSTGSSGRGSTDTQYF. CDR3 bases: TGTGCCAGCAGCACCGGGTCTAGCGGGAGGGGGAGCACAGATACGCAGTATTTT.

Worth noting for this clonotype: At one boundary the junction diverges from the germline segment, which might be a read error. The chain is built from TRBV6-1 and TRBJ2-2, with D perhaps given as TRBD1 or TRBD2 (5 bases each). Germline values: CDR1 MNHNS, CDR2 SASEGT. The CDR3 loop spans 16 amino acids. In nucleotides, the CDR3 is TGTGCCAGGGGTGGGTTAGGGGAGTCGAGCACCGTGGAGCTGTTTTTT. Translation gives CARGGLGESSTVELFF.

The CDR3: CASSQSGSGNTQYF. In DNA, the CDR3 is TGTGCCAGCAGCCAGAGCGGGAGTGGAAATACGCAGTATTTT. This chain joins TRBV14 and TRBJ2-3, with 8 positions matching TRBD2. Germline V gives CDR1 SGHDN, CDR2 FVKESK. With 3 bases clipped from V and 7 bases from J, the junction kept 6 bases outside the gene matches. This CDR3 has 14 amino acids.

The table lists this clonotype with a few counts. The chain uses TRBV1 and TRBJ2-1; the listed D gene, TRBD2, was not tested against the DNA. TRBV1 represents a pseudogene. This CDR3 has 16 residues. CDR3 nucleotide sequence: TGCACCAGCAGCCAAGAGAGTAGCGGAGGATACAATGAGCAGTTCTTC. Translating gives CTSSQESSGGYNEQFF.

This rearrangement joins TRBV6-1 to TRBJ2-1; tentatively, D is TRBD1 or TRBD2 (6 bases each). The CDR3 runs to 14 residues. Deletions cut 8 bases from V and 2 bases from J, with 13 bases between. In germline, CDR1 is MNHNS, CDR2 SASEGT. Here the CDR3 DNA reads TGTGCCAGCGTTGGGGGGCCCCCCTACAATGAGCAGTTCTTC. This gives the protein CASVGGPPYNEQFF.

The chain links TRBV30 to TRBJ2-1, with D possibly matching TRBD2 (5 bases). The CDR3 loop spans 16 amino acids. V was shortened by 4 bases and J by 0 bases, with 16 bases between the two germline ends. CDR1 is GTSNPN and CDR2 is SVGIG in the germline V gene (reference sequence). The CDR3 DNA reads TGTGCCTGGAAGGGATTAGCGCCGAGCTCCTACAATGAGCAGTTCTTC. This encodes CAWKGLAPSSYNEQFF.

A note on this clonotype: A much larger clone differs by one base, so this may be a read error. J is TRBJ2-1 and V is TRBV29-1, with unresolved D. Germline V gene data show CDR1 as SQVTM and CDR2 as ANQGSEA. This CDR3 spans 14 amino acids. The germline V and J ends were trimmed by 4 bases and 6 bases, with 16 bases remaining between them. CDR3 sequence: CSVARTPRFNEQFF. In nucleotides, the CDR3 is TGCAGCGTTGCCCGGACGCCTCGATTCAATGAGCAGTTCTTC.